The 30 T cell receptor beta chains in this list originate from one sample, sequenced in a study of blood T cell repertoires in COVID-19. Only in-frame clones appear in the TCRdb table, and some are missing; sequencing was by immunoSEQ multiplex PCR. The sample contains fewer than 500,000 clones, 86% of which appear only once. Sequencing was done on a sample of peripheral blood. These receptors originate from a woman in her 30s with active or convalescent COVID-19.

The V gene is TRBV2, the J gene TRBJ1-5, with 7 bases identical to TRBD1. This CDR3 spans 16 amino acids. The V and J ends lost 6 bases and 1 base, in that order; junction bases with no gene match: 9. The germline V gene has CDR1 SNHLY and CDR2 FYNNEI. The CDR3 here is CASRETGTYSNQPQHF. CDR3 nucleotide sequence: TGTGCCAGCAGAGAGACAGGGACTTACAGCAATCAGCCCCAGCATTTT.

The J gene is TRBJ2-7, the V gene TRBV15; TRBD1 might be the D (6 bases). Germline V gene sequence: CDR1 LNHNV, CDR2 YYDKDF (reference sequence). Trimming pared 0 bases from V and 1 base from J, leaving 13 bases between. The CDR3 has 16 amino acids. Here the CDR3 reads CATSRDLGTLSYEQYF. In DNA form, the CDR3 reads TGTGCCACCAGCAGAGATCTGGGGACACTATCCTACGAGCAGTACTTC.

The chain has TRBV6-5 and TRBJ1-5; maybe TRBD1 (6 bases). The CDR3 length is 16 residues. CDR1 is MNHEY and CDR2 is SVGAGI in the germline V gene. V was pared by 2 bases and J by 1 base, with 12 bases between. DNA of the CDR3: TGTGCCAGCAGTTACCTGGACAGAAACAGCAATCAGCCCCAGCATTTT. It specifies CASSYLDRNSNQPQHF.

The J gene is TRBJ1-1, the V gene TRBV14, with D possibly TRBD1 on 6 matching bases. V was clipped by 1 base and J by 4 bases, with 16 bases between them. CDR3 length: 16 residues. CDR1 is SGHDN, CDR2 FVKESK, per germline. The CDR3 DNA follows: TGTGCCAGCAGCCAAGTCCCTGGGGGGGCTGTCACTGAAGCTTTCTTT. Protein product: CASSQVPGGAVTEAFF.

This chain joins TRBV19 and TRBJ1-1; D call uncertain. Germline V gene sequence: CDR1 LNHDA, CDR2 SQIVND (reference sequence). This CDR3 comprises 13 residues. V lost 3 bases and J 3 bases, leaving 8 bases between the germline ends. The CDR3 is CASSMGTHTEAFF. The CDR3 DNA is TGTGCCAGTAGTATGGGCACGCACACTGAAGCTTTCTTT.

The chain joins TRBV4-1 to TRBJ2-1; D is possibly TRBD2 (6 bases). Germline V lookup: CDR1 MGHRA, CDR2 YSYEKL. Trimming stripped 6 bases from V and 5 bases from J, with 17 bases between. The CDR3 is made up of 15 amino acids. The DNA for the CDR3 is TGCGCCAGCAGTGGCCCTAGCGTACTAGACAATGAGCAGTTCTTC. This translates into CASSGPSVLDNEQFF.

The J gene is TRBJ2-3, the V gene TRBV10-1; TRBD1 matches at 9 bases. This CDR3 region has 14 residues. Germline CDR1 WNHNN, CDR2 SYGVQD (reference sequence). The ends lost 6 bases at V and 3 bases at J; junction bases unmatched: 4. The CDR3 coding sequence is TGCGCCAGCAGCCGGGACAGGGATACAGATACGCAGTATTTT. Translating it yields CASSRDRDTDTQYF.

This chain joins TRBV5-4 and TRBJ1-4; TRBD1 matches at 8 bases. This CDR3 is built from 16 residues. Germline V gene lookup returns CDR1 SGHNT and CDR2 YYREEE (reference sequence). V lost 4 bases and J lost 3; bases outside the gene matches: 8. CDR3 nucleotides: TGTGCCAGCAGCCTCCGACAGGGGAGGTCTAATGAAAAACTGTTTTTT. The encoded protein is CASSLRQGRSNEKLFF. The full variable domain, in which reference TRBV5-4 and TRBJ1-4 provide the parts outside the CDR3, is ETGVTQSPTHLIKTRGQQVTLRCSSQSGHNTVSWYQQALGQGPQFIFQYYREEENGRGNFPPRFSGLQFPNYSSELNVNALELDDSALYLCASSLRQGRSNEKLFFGSGTQLSVL.

The CDR3 is CASSLASGYNNEQFF. CDR3 DNA: TGTGCCAGCAGCTTAGCGTCAGGTTATAACAATGAGCAGTTCTTC. V is TRBV7-7 and J is TRBJ2-1; D ambiguous. Trimming shortened V by 0 bases and J by 5 bases, and 11 bases separated the two germline ends. The CDR3 spans 15 residues. The germline V gene has CDR1 SSHAT and CDR2 FNYEAQ (reference sequence).

The chain has TRBV11-2 and TRBJ2-7; a weak D match, TRBD2 (6 bases). The V end was cut by 1 base, the J end by 1 base, with 8 bases between. In germline, CDR1 is SGHAT, CDR2 FQNNGV. The CDR3 sequence is 14 residues long. CDR3 sequence: CASSLVGGSYEQYF. CDR3 sequence (DNA): TGTGCCAGCAGCTTAGTGGGGGGTTCCTACGAGCAGTACTTC. The full variable domain, rest sourced from reference TRBV11-2 and TRBJ2-7, is EAGVAQSPRYKIIEKRQSVAFWCNPISGHATLYWYQQILGQGPKLLIQFQNNGVVDDSQLPKDRFSAERLKGVDSTLKIQPAKLEDSAVYLCASSLVGGSYEQYFGPGTRLTVT.

This chain links TRBV7-9 with TRBJ1-5; TRBD1 matches 8 bases. CDR1 and CDR2 (germline): SEHNR, FQNEAQ (reference sequence). The ends lost 5 bases at V and 4 bases at J; junction bases unmatched: 4. The CDR3 is 14 amino acids. The CDR3 nucleotides are TGTGCCAGCAGCGGACGACAGGGGAATCAGCCCCAGCATTTT. Translating gives CASSGRQGNQPQHF.

The gene calls are TRBV19 and TRBJ1-1; 9 nucleotides align to TRBD1. There are 15 residues in the CDR3. Germline CDR1 and CDR2: LNHDA and SQIVND (reference sequence). Trimming removed 5 bases from V and 7 bases from J; junction bases left unmatched: 11. CDR3 residues: CASSENPGTGSEAFF. The CDR3 region has the DNA TGTGCCAGTAGTGAGAATCCCGGGACAGGGAGTGAAGCTTTCTTT.

The genes are TRBV5-6 and TRBJ1-2; the match to TRBD1 covers 9 bases. The J segment lost 5 bases and the V segment lost 5 bases, leaving 7 bases of the junction unmatched. CDR3 length: 14 amino acids. Looked up from germline, CDR1 is SGHDT and CDR2 is YYEEEE. The CDR3 is CASRIQGARYGYTF. In DNA, the CDR3 is TGTGCCAGCAGAATACAGGGGGCGCGGTATGGCTACACCTTC.

This chain joins TRBV6-1 and TRBJ1-1; TRBD1 might be the D (5 bases). CDR1 is MNHNS, CDR2 SASEGT, per germline. The CDR3 spans 15 residues. V was cut by 2 bases and J by 0 bases, with 10 bases left in between. This CDR3 reads CASSEWGGLNTEAFF. In DNA, the CDR3 is TGTGCCAGCAGTGAATGGGGGGGATTGAACACTGAAGCTTTCTTT.

The V call is TRBV10-3, the J call TRBJ2-2, with 14 bases fitting TRBD2. CDR1 is ENHRY, CDR2 SYGVKD, per germline. This CDR3 is built from 17 residues. With V trimmed by 10 bases and J by 2 bases, 9 bases remained unmatched. CDR3 residues: CATSGTSGGLNTGELFF. CDR3 nucleotides: TGTGCCACCTCCGGGACTAGCGGGGGCCTAAACACCGGGGAGCTGTTTTTT.

The CDR3 bases are TGCGCCAGCAGTGATATCCCGAGGACTAGCGGGAGACCCAATGAGCAGTTCTTC. This sequence encodes CASSDIPRTSGRPNEQFF. This chain connects TRBV10-1 to TRBJ2-1; 13 nucleotides match TRBD2. Trimming took 3 bases from V and 6 from J; bases not matched to a gene: 11. Germline lookup yields CDR1 WNHNN and CDR2 SYGVQD (reference sequence). The CDR3 length is 18 residues.

For this clone: At the DNA level, this CDR3 is encoded by other sequences in the same sample as well. V and J are TRBV30 and TRBJ2-1; 10 nucleotides agree with TRBD2. This CDR3 comprises 14 residues. V dropped 8 bases and J dropped 8; count of bases not matched to a gene: 12. Germline V gives CDR1 GTSNPN, CDR2 SVGIG (reference sequence). The DNA of the CDR3 is TGTGCCGGTCCCTCTGCTAGCGGGAGACATGAGCAGTTCTTC. Translation gives CAGPSASGRHEQFF.

The rearrangement joins TRBV7-8 to TRBJ1-3; 9 bases are shared with TRBD1. Germline V gives CDR1 SGHVS, CDR2 FQNEAQ. The ends lost 1 base at V and 1 base at J; junction bases unmatched: 5. The CDR3 spans 17 residues. CDR3 DNA sequence: TGTGCCAGCAGCTTAGTAGGGGACAGGGTTTCTGGAAACACCATATATTTT. Residues: CASSLVGDRVSGNTIYF.

The chain uses TRBV4-1 and TRBJ1-1; D is uncertain. Trimming shortened V by 10 bases and J by 3 bases, and 12 bases separated the two germline ends. The CDR3 covers 12 residues. The V gene's germline CDR1 is MGHRA and CDR2 YSYEKL. The CDR3 DNA follows: TGCGCCACCCGAGGAGGAGACACTGAAGCTTTCTTT. Translated, it gives CATRGGDTEAFF.

V usage is TRBV10-3 and J usage is TRBJ1-2; 9 nucleotides align to TRBD1. With V trimmed by 11 bases and J by 3 bases, 4 bases remained unmatched. The CDR3 runs to 12 residues. Germline loops: CDR1 ENHRY, CDR2 SYGVKD. The chain's CDR3 is CAARDRDYGYTF. The CDR3 coding sequence is TGTGCCGCGAGGGACAGGGACTATGGCTACACCTTC.

This clone showed up just a few times. The chain carries TRBV6-4 and TRBJ2-3; no definite D call. Germline loops: CDR1 MRHNA, CDR2 SNTAGT. V was clipped by 4 bases and J by 0 bases, with 11 bases between them. CDR3 length: 15 residues. The CDR3 bases are TGTGCCAGCAGTGGCGGTGGCGCTAGCACAGATACGCAGTATTTT. Translation gives CASSGGGASTDTQYF.

The V gene is TRBV4-1, the J gene TRBJ2-7; 7 bases are shared with TRBD1. Germline V gene lookup returns CDR1 MGHRA and CDR2 YSYEKL. There are 14 residues in the CDR3. V shed 2 bases and J 4 bases; nucleotides not matched to a gene: 5. The CDR3 loop reads CASSQPGTEYEQYF. DNA of the CDR3: TGCGCCAGCAGCCAACCCGGGACAGAATACGAGCAGTACTTC.

J is TRBJ1-5 and V is TRBV18; TRBD1 matches at 10 bases. Germline V CDR1 and CDR2: KGHSH, LQKENI. This CDR3 comprises 15 residues. V was clipped by 3 bases and J by 5 bases; unmatched bases: 4. The CDR3 DNA reads TGTGCCAGCTCACCGACAGGGGGCTGGGATCAGCCCCAGCATTTT. Its protein product is CASSPTGGWDQPQHF.

The chain is built from TRBV29-1 and TRBJ1-1, with D perhaps matching TRBD1 (6 bases). Germline CDR1 reads SQVTM; CDR2 reads ANQGSEA. V was cut by 4 bases and J by 1 base, with 16 bases left in between. The CDR3 contains 15 residues. The CDR3 nucleotides read TGCAGCGTTGCCGGCCCATTGACAGGGAACACTGAAGCTTTCTTT. Residues: CSVAGPLTGNTEAFF.

The chain links TRBV10-2 to TRBJ2-7; 9 nucleotides match TRBD1. Germline V gives CDR1 WSHSY, CDR2 SAAADI. The CDR3 loop spans 14 amino acids. J lost 5 bases, V lost 4 bases, and 6 bases had no gene match. The CDR3 sequence is CASSGQGGGDEQYF. DNA for the CDR3: TGCGCCAGCAGTGGACAGGGGGGTGGAGACGAGCAGTACTTC.

The rearrangement links TRBV2 to TRBJ1-1; tentatively, D is TRBD1 (5 bases). With 7 bases removed from V and 1 base from J, the gap between germline ends came to 10 bases. Germline CDR1 is SNHLY and CDR2 is FYNNEI. The CDR3 length is 13 residues. CDR3 in amino acids: CASIETENTEAFF. DNA for the CDR3: TGTGCCAGCATCGAGACAGAGAACACTGAAGCTTTCTTT.

The rearrangement uses TRBV7-9 and TRBJ1-1, with TRBD1 matching over 11 bases. Germline CDR1 SEHNR, CDR2 FQNEAQ (reference sequence). Trimming at V came to 5 bases and at J to 7 bases, leaving 9 bases not matched to a gene. The CDR3 has 15 amino acids. CDR3 coding DNA: TGTGCCAGCAGCGCCCCGGGACAGGGGGAAATTGAAGCTTTCTTT. Translated: CASSAPGQGEIEAFF.

V gene TRBV27 combines with J gene TRBJ2-1; D remains unclear. The CDR3 sequence is 13 residues long. V gave up 3 bases and J gave up 4 bases, with 7 bases separating them. Germline CDR1 MNHEY, CDR2 SMNVEV (reference sequence). This CDR3 reads CASSLGSYNEQFF. CDR3 DNA: TGTGCCAGCAGTTTGGGCAGTTACAATGAGCAGTTCTTC.

The CDR3 coding sequence is TGTGCCAGCAGCTTAGGACAGGGTACCTATGGCTACACCTTC. This codes for CASSLGQGTYGYTF. The chain uses TRBV5-5 and TRBJ1-2; TRBD1 agrees at 8 bases. The germline gives CDR1 SGHKS, CDR2 YYEKEE (reference sequence). The V and J ends lost 2 bases and 4 bases, in that order; junction bases with no gene match: 4. The CDR3 runs 14 residues.

This chain uses TRBV11-3 with TRBJ1-1; D perhaps matches TRBD1 (5 bases). V lost 5 bases and J lost 3, with 7 bases in between. The CDR3 covers 12 residues. Germline V gene data show CDR1 as SGHNT and CDR2 as YENEEA. CDR3 bases: TGTGCCAGCAGCCCGGGGGACACTGAAGCTTTCTTT. It encodes CASSPGDTEAFF. Full variable domain (rest looked up from reference TRBV11-3 and TRBJ1-1): EAGVVQSPRYKIIEKKQPVAFWCNPISGHNTLYWYLQNLGQGPELLIRYENEEAVDDSQLPKDRFSAERLKGVDSTLKIQPAELGDSAVYLCASSPGDTEAFFGQGTRLTVV.